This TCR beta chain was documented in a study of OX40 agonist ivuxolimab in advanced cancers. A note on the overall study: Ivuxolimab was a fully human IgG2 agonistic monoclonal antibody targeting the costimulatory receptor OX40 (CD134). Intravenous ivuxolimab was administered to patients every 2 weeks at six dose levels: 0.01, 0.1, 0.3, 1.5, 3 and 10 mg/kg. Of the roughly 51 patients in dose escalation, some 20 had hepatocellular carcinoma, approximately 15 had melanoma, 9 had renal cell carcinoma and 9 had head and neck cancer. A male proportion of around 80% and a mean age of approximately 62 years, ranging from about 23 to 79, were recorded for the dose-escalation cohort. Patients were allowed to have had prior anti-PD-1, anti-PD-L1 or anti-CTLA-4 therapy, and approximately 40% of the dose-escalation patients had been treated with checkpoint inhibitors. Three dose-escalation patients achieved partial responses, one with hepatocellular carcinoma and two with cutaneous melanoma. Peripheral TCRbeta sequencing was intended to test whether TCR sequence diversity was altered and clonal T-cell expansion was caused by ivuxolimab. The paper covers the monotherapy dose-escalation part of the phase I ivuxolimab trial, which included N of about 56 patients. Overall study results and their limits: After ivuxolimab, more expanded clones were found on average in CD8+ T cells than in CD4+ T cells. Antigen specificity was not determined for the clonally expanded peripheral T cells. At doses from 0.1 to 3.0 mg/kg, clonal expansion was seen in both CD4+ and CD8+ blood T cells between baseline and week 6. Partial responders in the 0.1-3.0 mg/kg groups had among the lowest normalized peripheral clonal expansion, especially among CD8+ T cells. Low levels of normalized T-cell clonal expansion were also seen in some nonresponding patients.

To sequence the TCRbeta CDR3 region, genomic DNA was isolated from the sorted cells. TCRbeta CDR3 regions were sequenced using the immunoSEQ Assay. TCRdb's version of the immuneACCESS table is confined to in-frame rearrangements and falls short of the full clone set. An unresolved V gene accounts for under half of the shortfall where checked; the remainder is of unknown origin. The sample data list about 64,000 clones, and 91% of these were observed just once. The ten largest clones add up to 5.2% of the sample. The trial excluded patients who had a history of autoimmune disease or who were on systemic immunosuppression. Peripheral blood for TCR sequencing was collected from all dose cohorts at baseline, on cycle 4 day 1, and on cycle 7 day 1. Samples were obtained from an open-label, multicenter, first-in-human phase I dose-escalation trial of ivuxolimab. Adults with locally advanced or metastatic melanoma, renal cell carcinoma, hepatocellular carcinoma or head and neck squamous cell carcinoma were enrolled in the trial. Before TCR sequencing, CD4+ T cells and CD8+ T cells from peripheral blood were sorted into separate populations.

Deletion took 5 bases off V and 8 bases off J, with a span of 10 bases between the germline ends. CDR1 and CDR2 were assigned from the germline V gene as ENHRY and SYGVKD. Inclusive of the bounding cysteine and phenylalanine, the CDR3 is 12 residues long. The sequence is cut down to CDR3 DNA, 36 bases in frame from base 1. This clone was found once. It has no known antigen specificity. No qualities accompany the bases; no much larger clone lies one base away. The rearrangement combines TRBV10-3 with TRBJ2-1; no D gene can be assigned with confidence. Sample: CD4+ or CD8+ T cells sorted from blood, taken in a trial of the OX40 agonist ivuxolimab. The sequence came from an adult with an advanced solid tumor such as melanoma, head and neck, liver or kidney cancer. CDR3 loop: CAISHRSHEQFF. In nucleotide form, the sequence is TGTGCCATCAGTCACCGCTCGCATGAGCAGTTCTTC.